Shown below are 5 T cell receptor beta chains from a single sample sequenced in a study of cytomegalovirus exposure and HLA in healthy donors. The primer mix had 60 Vbeta and 13 Jbeta primers. Clones were read by immunoSEQ multiplex PCR, and TCRdb kept only the in-frame ones, dropping some. Among about 150,000 clones, 74% were seen once, and the ten largest hold approximately 2.3%. The sample was PBMCs. These receptors all stem from a man aged 25-40 years in good health and CMV-seronegative.

The chain recombines TRBV2 with TRBJ2-3; weak D call: TRBD2 (5 bases). Trimming stripped 4 bases from V and 7 bases from J, with 9 bases between. This CDR3 has 12 residues. Germline V gives CDR1 SNHLY, CDR2 FYNNEI. CDR3 coding DNA: TGTGCCAGCAGTGGCCCGGGAAATACGCAGTATTTT. It codes for CASSGPGNTQYF.

J is TRBJ1-2 and V is TRBV5-6, with D possibly matching TRBD1 (6 bases). This CDR3 has 13 amino acids. V gave up 3 bases and J gave up 8 bases, with 14 bases separating them. Germline V gives CDR1 SGHDT, CDR2 YYEEEE. CDR3 in amino acids: CASSSQGVGGYTF. The CDR3 bases are TGTGCCAGCAGCTCACAGGGCGTCGGAGGCTACACCTTC.

Here the CDR3 DNA reads TGTGCCAGCAGGCCCGGGACAGACCGGCGGTGGACTGAAGCTTTCTTT. Its translation: CASRPGTDRRWTEAFF. The V gene is TRBV28, the J gene TRBJ1-1; 7 nucleotides match TRBD1. The V gene's germline CDR1 is MDHEN and CDR2 SYDVKM. V dropped 6 bases and J dropped 5; count of bases not matched to a gene: 15. This CDR3 region has 16 residues.

Concerning this clone: Other DNA sequences in this sample translate to the same CDR3. The chain links TRBV5-6 to TRBJ1-1, with 8 bases identical to TRBD1. Germline values: CDR1 SGHDT, CDR2 YYEEEE. V gave up 0 bases and J gave up 8 bases; unmatched junction bases: 0. The CDR3 totals 12 residues. For the CDR3, the DNA is TGTGCCAGCAGCTTGGGGGACAGGGAAGCTTTCTTT. Residues: CASSLGDREAFF.

V usage is TRBV7-2 and J usage is TRBJ1-6; D uncertain. The CDR3 runs to 14 residues. Trimming shortened V by 1 base and J by 7 bases, and 8 bases separated the two germline ends. The germline V gene has CDR1 SGHTA and CDR2 FQGNSA. Here the CDR3 DNA reads TGTGCCAGCAGCTTAGAGACGGGGAATTCACCCCTCCACTTT. As protein: CASSLETGNSPLHF.